The 17 T cell receptor beta chains given below trace back to one sample, sequenced in a study of CXCR3-negative and CXCR3-positive naive CD8 T cells. Libraries of TRB cDNA were made by 5' RACE and carried UMIs. No DNA is given; TCRdb re-called the 5' RACE reads and lists each CDR3 protein once. Across over 100,000 distinct CDR3 sequences, the top ten clones capture roughly 0.29% of the sample. The sample taken for sequencing was naive CXCR3- CD8+ T cells from blood. Subset noted: CD45RO-CCR7+CD27+CD95- naive CD8+ T cells lacking CXCR3 (TNR3-). These receptors were obtained from a human donor in good health. Some clones in this sample may be carry-over from other donors' samples.

The chain links TRBV20-1 to TRBJ2-7; checking the TCRdb D call of TRBD2 is not possible without DNA. Germline V CDR1 and CDR2: DFQATT, SNEGSKA (reference sequence). The CDR3 runs 16 residues. The CDR3 loop reads CSARDPAGGDSYEQYF.

The chain uses TRBV6-6 and TRBJ2-7; there is no DNA to check the TCRdb D call of TRBD1. The CDR3 length is 17 residues. The germline gives CDR1 MNHNY, CDR2 SVGAGI (reference sequence). CDR3 region: CASSYIFPGRGYGEQYF.

The V gene is TRBV5-1, the J gene TRBJ1-1; absent DNA, TCRdb's TRBD1 call cannot be checked. The CDR3 loop spans 15 amino acids. CDR1 SGHRS and CDR2 YFSETQ come from the germline V gene. This CDR3 is CASSLRTEMNTEAFF.

The chain recombines TRBV12-3 or TRBV12-4 with TRBJ1-3. CDR3 length: 13 residues. This chain's CDR3 is CATRQGSGNTIYF.

The V and J genes are TRBV15 and TRBJ2-2; checking the TCRdb D call of TRBD1 is not possible without DNA. The CDR3 has 15 residues. Per germline, CDR1 LNHNV and CDR2 YYDKDF (reference sequence). CDR3 in amino acids: CATSRDRAGHGELFF.

The gene calls are TRBV11-2 and TRBJ2-7. This CDR3 comprises 15 residues. Germline CDR1 and CDR2: SGHAT and FQNNGV. CDR3: CASSSEAGATYEQYF.

The chain uses TRBV29-1 and TRBJ2-7; lacking DNA, the TRBD2 call made by TCRdb goes unchecked. This CDR3 is 12 amino acids long. Looked up from germline, CDR1 is SQVTM and CDR2 is ANQGSEA. The CDR3 is CSVEEGAYEQYF.

The V gene is TRBV28, the J gene TRBJ2-3; with no DNA, the TCRdb D assignment of TRBD1 cannot be verified. Germline values: CDR1 MDHEN, CDR2 SYDVKM. The CDR3 sequence is 15 residues long. The CDR3 loop is CASSLFTGAGDTQYF.

The chain uses TRBV9 and TRBJ2-5; TCRdb selects TRBD2, and the lack of DNA leaves this call unchecked. The CDR3 loop spans 14 amino acids. CDR1 SGDLS and CDR2 YYNGEE come from the germline V gene. The CDR3 region is CASSVTSGQETQYF.

The chain carries TRBV7-9 and TRBJ2-2; TCRdb indicates TRBD2, and absent DNA this call remains unverified. The germline CDR1 and CDR2 sequences are SEHNR and FQNEAQ (reference sequence). This CDR3 region has 11 residues. CDR3 loop: CASRALRELFF. The full variable domain, rest sourced from reference TRBV7-9 and TRBJ2-2, is DTGVSQNPRHKITKRGQNVTFRCDPISEHNRLYWYRQTLGQGPEFLTYFQNEAQLEKSRLLSDRFSAERPKGSFSTLEIQRTEQGDSAMYLCASRALRELFFGEGSRLTVL.

The rearrangement links TRBV20-1 to TRBJ1-2; TCRdb indicates TRBD1, and absent DNA this call remains unverified. This CDR3 is built from 14 residues. In germline, CDR1 is DFQATT, CDR2 SNEGSKA (reference sequence). CDR3: CSARAPENANGAHF.

The V gene is TRBV19, the J gene TRBJ2-1; TCRdb names TRBD1, which stays unverified in the absence of DNA. This CDR3 is built from 16 residues. CDR1 LNHDA and CDR2 SQIVND come from the germline V gene (reference sequence). CDR3 loop: CASKLGAGESYNEQFF.

The chain has TRBV6-6 and TRBJ2-1; TCRdb returns TRBD1, unconfirmable since there is no DNA. Germline CDR1 MNHNY, CDR2 SVGAGI (reference sequence). The CDR3 is 20 residues long. The CDR3 region is CASSSRQGARPTMTYNEQFF.

The chain recombines TRBV7-9 with TRBJ2-2; TCRdb lists TRBD1, though no DNA is available to test this call. Per the germline V gene, CDR1 is SEHNR and CDR2 is FQNEAQ (reference sequence). The CDR3 spans 13 residues. Here the CDR3 reads CASEGVNTGELFF. The full variable domain, its missing parts supplied by reference TRBV7-9 and TRBJ2-2, is DTGVSQNPRHKITKRGQNVTFRCDPISEHNRLYWYRQTLGQGPEFLTYFQNEAQLEKSRLLSDRFSAERPKGSFSTLEIQRTEQGDSAMYLCASEGVNTGELFFGEGSRLTVL.

CDR3 region: CASSQGLAGPTDTQYF. The gene calls are TRBV11-2 and TRBJ2-3; TCRdb selects TRBD2, and the lack of DNA leaves this call unchecked. The CDR3 totals 16 residues. Germline lookup yields CDR1 SGHAT and CDR2 FQNNGV.

The V and J genes are TRBV19 and TRBJ2-7; the D call from TCRdb, TRBD2, cannot be confirmed without DNA. The CDR3 loop spans 13 amino acids. The germline V gene has CDR1 LNHDA and CDR2 SQIVND (reference sequence). CDR3 residues: CASSGTSTYEQYF.

The chain has TRBV29-1 and TRBJ2-4; TCRdb indicates TRBD1, and absent DNA this call remains unverified. Germline values: CDR1 SQVTM, CDR2 ANQGSEA. The CDR3 length is 11 residues. This chain's CDR3 is CSVSTGNIQYF.